Below, 12 T cell receptor beta chains from the same sample are listed, as sequenced in a study of blood T cell repertoires in COVID-19 (dated by TCRdb to the early 2020s). Library preparation was by the immunoSEQ multiplex PCR assay. The immuneACCESS repertoire file appears here via TCRdb, limited to in-frame rearrangements. These files lack a portion of the clones; in checked studies, under half of the deficit traces to unresolved V genes, and the cause of the others is not known. The sample has about 110,000 clones on record, roughly 71% of them singletons. The ten largest account for 5% to 6.5% of the sample. Sequencing was done on a sample of peripheral blood. The receptors stem from a man of 80 years or more with acute or convalescent COVID-19.

V and J are TRBV19 and TRBJ2-6, with D perhaps TRBD1 (6 bases). The CDR3 has 14 amino acids. Trimming left V 8 bases short and J 0 bases short, with 8 bases between. Germline CDR1 reads LNHDA; CDR2 reads SQIVND (reference sequence). CDR3 residues: CASQQGSGANVLTF. CDR3 sequence (DNA): TGTGCCAGTCAACAGGGCTCTGGGGCCAACGTCCTGACTTTC.

The chain links TRBV4-1 to TRBJ2-5, with TRBD1 matching 7 bases. Germline values: CDR1 MGHRA, CDR2 YSYEKL. V lost 3 bases to trimming and J lost 7 bases; unmatched junction nucleotides: 8. The CDR3 runs to 14 residues. CDR3 nucleotide sequence: TGCGCCAGCAGCCAGGATGAAGGGGGCTGGACCCAGTACTTC. This gives the protein CASSQDEGGWTQYF.

The rearrangement joins TRBV5-4 to TRBJ2-7, with 8 bases lining up with TRBD1. CDR3 size: 15 residues. V was clipped by 0 bases and J by 2 bases; unmatched bases: 4. The germline V gene has CDR1 SGHNT and CDR2 YYREEE (reference sequence). DNA of the CDR3: TGTGCCAGCAGCTTGGGACCGGACAGGGCCTACGAGCAGTACTTC. It is translated as CASSLGPDRAYEQYF. Using reference TRBV5-4 and TRBJ2-7 for the parts outside the CDR3, the full variable domain is ETGVTQSPTHLIKTRGQQVTLRCSSQSGHNTVSWYQQALGQGPQFIFQYYREEENGRGNFPPRFSGLQFPNYSSELNVNALELDDSALYLCASSLGPDRAYEQYFGPGTRLTVT.

This sequence joins TRBV19 and TRBJ2-6; D may be TRBD1 (6 bases). Germline values: CDR1 LNHDA, CDR2 SQIVND (reference sequence). Deletions cut 1 base from V and 0 bases from J, with 10 bases between. The CDR3 sequence is 17 residues long. Written as DNA, the CDR3 is TGTGCCAGTAGTATAGGGCAGGGGAGCTCTGGGGCCAACGTCCTGACTTTC. Translated: CASSIGQGSSGANVLTF.

The chain has TRBV18 and TRBJ2-5; perhaps TRBD2 as D (5 bases). V gave up 5 bases and J gave up 2 bases, with 12 bases separating them. The CDR3 loop spans 14 amino acids. The germline gives CDR1 KGHSH, CDR2 LQKENI. The CDR3 loop is CASSSGIGQETQYF. In DNA form, the CDR3 reads TGTGCCAGCTCATCGGGAATTGGACAAGAGACCCAGTACTTC. Full variable domain (missing parts from reference TRBV18 and TRBJ2-5): NAGVMQNPRHLVRRRGQEARLRCSPMKGHSHVYWYRQLPEEGLKFMVYLQKENIIDESGMPKERFSAEFPKEGPSILRIQQVVRGDSAAYFCASSSGIGQETQYFGPGTRLLVL.

J is TRBJ2-2 and V is TRBV24-1, with D unresolved. V was trimmed by 7 bases and J by 2 bases, leaving 7 bases between them. The germline V gene has CDR1 KGHDR and CDR2 SFDVKD. This CDR3 has 13 residues. Here the CDR3 DNA reads TGTGCCACCAGAGCGCCTAACACCGGGGAGCTGTTTTTT. Amino acids: CATRAPNTGELFF.

J is TRBJ2-3 and V is TRBV5-5; 7 positions match TRBD2. The CDR3 length is 16 residues. The V and J ends lost 1 base and 3 bases, in that order; junction bases with no gene match: 8. Germline V lookup: CDR1 SGHKS, CDR2 YYEKEE (reference sequence). CDR3 coding DNA: TGTGCCAGCAGCTTGCCTAGCGGCTCCTGGACAGATACGCAGTATTTT. Translating gives CASSLPSGSWTDTQYF.

The rearrangement joins TRBV4-1 to TRBJ1-2, with 7 bases fitting TRBD1. Germline V gene sequence: CDR1 MGHRA, CDR2 YSYEKL. The CDR3 extends over 15 amino acids. The V and J ends lost 4 bases and 4 bases, in that order; junction bases with no gene match: 9. For the CDR3, the DNA is TGCGCCAGCAGCCCCAAAGAGGGGGCTGGCTATGGCTACACCTTC. Translating gives CASSPKEGAGYGYTF.

The sample holds one count of this clone. The rearrangement uses TRBV5-1 and TRBJ1-4; D gene ambiguous. Germline lookup yields CDR1 SGHRS and CDR2 YFSETQ. V shed 2 bases and J shed 0 bases, with 5 bases lying between them. The CDR3 totals 14 residues. The CDR3 loop is CASSFAATNEKLFF. In DNA, the CDR3 is TGCGCCAGCAGCTTCGCAGCAACTAATGAAAAACTGTTTTTT.

The V call is TRBV21-1, the J call TRBJ1-4. TRBV21-1 is a known pseudogene. The length of the CDR3 is 19 residues. DNA for the CDR3: TGTGCCAGCAGCAAAGTGGGGAGATCCAAATATGCAACTAATGAAAAACTGTTTTTT. Encoded protein: CASSKVGRSKYATNEKLFF.

The rearrangement joins TRBV5-1 to TRBJ2-7; D perhaps matches TRBD1 (6 bases). V was shortened by 0 bases and J by 1 base, with 11 bases between the two germline ends. Per the germline V gene, CDR1 is SGHRS and CDR2 is YFSETQ. The CDR3 contains 15 residues. The CDR3 DNA reads as TGCGCCAGCAGCTTGGGAGGACAGTTATCCTACGAGCAGTACTTC. Amino acid sequence: CASSLGGQLSYEQYF.

The chain joins TRBV5-8 to TRBJ2-7, with TRBD2 matching 15 bases. Looked up from germline, CDR1 is SGHTS and CDR2 is YDEGEE. The trim removed 10 bases at V and 0 bases at J, leaving 17 bases unmatched. CDR3 size: 19 residues. CDR3 nucleotide sequence: TGTGCCGGGTTAAGACTAGGACTAGCGGGAGGGCCTTTCTCCTACGAGCAGTACTTC. Translation: CAGLRLGLAGGPFSYEQYF.